The rows below give T cell receptor beta chains drawn from one sample of a study of CD8+CD57+ T cells in acquired aplastic anemia. TCRdb ran MiXCR on the reads and lists one entry per CDR3 protein. The repertoire holds 160,000 or so distinct CDR3 sequences, with around 48% as singletons. Material for sequencing was sorted CD4+, CD8+, or CD8+CD57+ T cells (not recorded which) from PBMCs. All receptors come from a human donor with aplastic anemia. The CDR3 runs from the conserved cysteine through the conserved F or W. A D gene is named only where the DNA matches it firmly. The size of a clone is reported for some rows only, either as once, few or many, or as a class for expanded clones.

NA	many	TRBV6-5	TRBJ2-7	CASCYSLRNSYEQYF	TGTGCCAGCTGCTACAGTCTTCGCAACTCCTACGAGCAGTACTTC
TRBD1	many	TRBV20-1	TRBJ2-1	CSASVTGAEQFF	TGCAGTGCTAGTGTGACAGGGGCCGAGCAGTTCTTC
NA	NA	TRBV7-9	TRBJ2-7	CASSQRSSYEQYF	TGTGCCAGCAGCCAGCGTTCATCCTACGAGCAGTACTTC
TRBD1	NA	TRBV25-1	TRBJ1-2	CASSESGTASGYTF	TGTGCCAGCAGTGAATCCGGGACAGCGTCTGGCTACACCTTC
NA	once	TRBV29-1	TRBJ1-1	CSVEGREAFF	TGCAGCGTTGAGGGGCGGGAAGCTTTCTTT
TRBD1	many	TRBV12-5	TRBJ2-6	CASAPWGQGAGANVLTF	TGTGCTAGTGCTCCCTGGGGACAGGGGGCTGGGGCCAACGTCCTGACTTTC
NA	many	TRBV20-1	TRBJ1-1	CSARSPPVEAFF	TGCAGTGCTAGGTCCCCCCCGGTAGAAGCTTTCTTT
TRBD1	NA	TRBV5-1	TRBJ2-7	CASSKRGGQGYEQYF	TGCGCCAGCAGCAAGAGGGGAGGACAGGGTTACGAGCAGTACTTC
TRBD1	few	TRBV25-1	TRBJ1-1	CASSGQGKGTEAFF	TGTGCCAGCAGTGGACAGGGCAAGGGCACTGAAGCTTTCTTT
TRBD1	many	TRBV4-3	TRBJ1-6	CASSQVIGQGSPLHF	TGCGCCAGCAGCCAAGTTATCGGACAGGGGTCACCCCTCCACTTT
TRBD2	many	TRBV12-3/TRBV12-4	TRBJ2-3	CASNPTSGSKADTQYF	TGTGCCAGCAACCCGACTAGCGGGAGCAAAGCAGATACGCAGTATTTT
NA	NA	TRBV19	TRBJ1-1	CASSTHSGRSEAFF	TGTGCCAGTAGTACACATTCAGGGAGGTCTGAAGCTTTCTTT
NA	many	TRBV5-1	TRBJ1-4	CASSLEANEKLFF	TGCGCCAGCAGCTTGGAGGCTAATGAAAAACTGTTTTTT
NA	once	TRBV19	TRBJ1-2	CASSPMTTGGYTF	TGTGCCAGTAGTCCGATGACCACAGGGGGCTACACCTTC
NA	many	TRBV25-1	TRBJ2-5	CASSEYRGAQETQYF	TGTGCCAGCAGTGAATATAGGGGGGCACAAGAGACCCAGTACTTC
TRBD1	few	TRBV6-5	TRBJ1-4	CASSFTGQGEKLFF	TGTGCCAGCAGTTTCACGGGACAGGGGGAAAAACTGTTTTTT